The following is a T cell receptor (beta chain) sequence with its context. Germline trimming cut 7 bases from V and 1 base from J; bases unmatched to any gene: 1. CDR1 and CDR2 from the germline V gene are ENHRY and SYGVKD. The CDR3 contains 14 residues. The sample originates from a study of blood T cell repertoires in COVID-19. For the study at large: The United States, Italy and Spain provided the acute and convalescent COVID-19 samples. The cDNA or gDNA used as material had been derived from T cells, B-cell-depleted T cells, or PBMCs.

The study recruited people aged 18 to 89 years across 20 to 30 US areas. What the recovered Cohort 3 donors had was two negative PCRs, clearance, or symptom resolution. Sequencing used immunoSEQ multiplex PCR; TCRdb keeps in-frame clones, though not all of them. The sample records 200,000 or so clones, 80% to 85% being singletons. Sequencing was done on a sample of PBMCs or T cells enriched from blood (not recorded which). The sequence was obtained from a man between 35 and 55 years old who had recovered from COVID-19. The J gene is TRBJ2-2, the V gene TRBV10-3; 9 bases align to TRBD1. CDR3 loop: CAIMGQGNTGELFF. DNA of the CDR3: TGTGCCATCATGGGACAGGGGAACACCGGGGAGCTGTTTTTT.